A selection of T cell receptor beta chains follows, all from one sample in a study of CD8+CD57+ T cells in acquired aplastic anemia. A single record per CDR3 protein comes from TCRdb applying MiXCR to the reads. The sample lists around 15,000 distinct CDR3 sequences, approximately 40% occurring once. Input material: CD8+CD57+ T cells sorted from PBMCs. All receptors come from a human donor with aplastic anemia. Both conserved end residues are part of each CDR3. The D gene is left open where the match is weak. Size is stated for part of the rows, as once, few or many counts, or as a class when the clone is expanded.

j_gene: TRBJ2-7
abundance: many
d_gene: -
v_gene: TRBV13
CDR3nt: TGTGCCAGCAGCTGGGGACGGAACTCCTACGAGCAGTACTTC
CDR3aa: CASSWGRNSYEQYF

j_gene: TRBJ2-3
abundance: few
d_gene: -
v_gene: TRBV27
CDR3nt: TGTGCCAGTGTAACCAGGGTGGGCCACCTATCTCTCGGTACGCAGTATTTT
CDR3aa: CASVTRVGHLSLGTQYF

j_gene: TRBJ2-1
abundance: many
d_gene: TRBD1
v_gene: TRBV7-9
CDR3nt: TGTGCCAGCAGCGACCGGGACAGGGGTTTCAATGAGCAGTTCTTC
CDR3aa: CASSDRDRGFNEQFF

j_gene: TRBJ1-1
abundance: -
d_gene: TRBD1
v_gene: TRBV20-1
CDR3nt: TGCAGGTCCGGACAGGGGGGGGTTACTGAAGCTTTCTTT
CDR3aa: CRSGQGGVTEAFF

j_gene: TRBJ2-1
abundance: -
d_gene: -
v_gene: TRBV7-9
CDR3nt: TGTGCCAGCCTTAGAGGATCTTACAATGAGCAGTTCTTC
CDR3aa: CASLRGSYNEQFF

j_gene: TRBJ2-2
abundance: -
d_gene: -
v_gene: TRBV2
CDR3nt: TGTGCCAGCACGCCCAGCTTCAACGCGAACACCGGGGAGCTGTTTTTT
CDR3aa: CASTPSFNANTGELFF

j_gene: TRBJ2-3
abundance: once
d_gene: -
v_gene: TRBV27
CDR3nt: TGTGCCAGCAGTTTAGGCAGACCAGATACGCAGTATTTT
CDR3aa: CASSLGRPDTQYF

j_gene: TRBJ2-5
abundance: -
d_gene: -
v_gene: TRBV7-3
CDR3nt: TGTGCCAGCAGTGCGGGGATGGAGACCCAGTACTTC
CDR3aa: CASSAGMETQYF

j_gene: TRBJ2-7
abundance: -
d_gene: -
v_gene: TRBV6-6
CDR3nt: TGTGCCACAGGGCCCTCCATCGAGCAGTACTTC
CDR3aa: CATGPSIEQYF

j_gene: TRBJ2-2
abundance: -
d_gene: TRBD2
v_gene: TRBV7-6
CDR3nt: TGTGCCAGCAGCCAGACTGGGACTAGAGGCACCGGGGAGCTGTTTTTT
CDR3aa: CASSQTGTRGTGELFF

j_gene: TRBJ2-1
abundance: few
d_gene: TRBD1
v_gene: TRBV15
CDR3nt: TGTGCCACCAGCAGCCCCAGGTCGGGACAGGGTGCTAATGAGCAGTTCTTC
CDR3aa: CATSSPRSGQGANEQFF

j_gene: TRBJ2-3
abundance: few
d_gene: TRBD1
v_gene: TRBV5-1
CDR3nt: TGCGCCAGCAGCCTCACGAGGACAGGCCAAGGCACAGATACGCAGTATTTT
CDR3aa: CASSLTRTGQGTDTQYF

j_gene: TRBJ2-3
abundance: -
d_gene: -
v_gene: TRBV14
CDR3nt: TGTGCCAGCAGCCAAGGGGGGACTAGCACAGATACGCAGTATTTT
CDR3aa: CASSQGGTSTDTQYF

j_gene: TRBJ1-3
abundance: -
d_gene: -
v_gene: TRBV5-5
CDR3nt: TGTGCCAGCAGCTTGACGGACAGCTCTGGAAACACCATATATTTT
CDR3aa: CASSLTDSSGNTIYF

j_gene: TRBJ2-7
abundance: few
d_gene: TRBD1
v_gene: TRBV10-1
CDR3nt: TGCGCCAGCAGCGCAGAGACAGGGACAGCCAGCGCGCAGTACTTC
CDR3aa: CASSAETGTASAQYF

j_gene: TRBJ1-5
abundance: -
d_gene: -
v_gene: TRBV7-2
CDR3nt: TGTGCCAGCAGCTTAGTATCGGACCAGCCCCAGCATTTT
CDR3aa: CASSLVSDQPQHF